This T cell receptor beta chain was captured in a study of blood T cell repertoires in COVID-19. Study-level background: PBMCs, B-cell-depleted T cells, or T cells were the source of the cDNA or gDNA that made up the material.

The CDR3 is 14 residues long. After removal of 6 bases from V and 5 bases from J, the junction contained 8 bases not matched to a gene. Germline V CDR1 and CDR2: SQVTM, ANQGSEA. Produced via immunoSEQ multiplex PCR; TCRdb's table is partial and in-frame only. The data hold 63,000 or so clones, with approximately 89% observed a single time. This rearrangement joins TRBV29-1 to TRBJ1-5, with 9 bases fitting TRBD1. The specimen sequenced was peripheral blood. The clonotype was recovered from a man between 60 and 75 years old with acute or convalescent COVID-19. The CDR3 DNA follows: TGCAGCGTGGGGGGACAGGGTTGGGATCAGCCCCAGCATTTT. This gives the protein CSVGGQGWDQPQHF.